This T cell receptor beta chain is from a study of blood T cells in healthy people across ages. Through a sample-barcoded 5' primer and a J-beta primer mix, a second PCR was run for roughly 6 to 12 cycles. TCRdb re-analysed the 5' RACE reads in MiXCR, keeping a single row per CDR3 protein. Of about 1.1 million distinct CDR3 sequences in the sample, 35% to 40% were seen once. Germline V gene lookup returns CDR1 SNHLY and CDR2 FYNNEI. V gave up 6 bases and J gave up 6 bases; unmatched junction bases: 4. CDR3 length: 12 residues. The chain couples TRBV2 to TRBJ2-5, with 7 bases that match TRBD1. The TCR originated in a young man in good health. The sample taken for sequencing was blood. CDR3 sequence: CASRGTAKTQYF. The CDR3, as DNA: TGTGCCAGCAGAGGGACAGCAAAGACCCAGTACTTC.